The TCR beta chain under discussion was sequenced for a study of cytomegalovirus exposure and HLA in healthy donors. Germline-derived CDR1 and CDR2 are KGHSH and LQKENI. This CDR3 has 14 amino acids. About this clone itself: An end of the junction differs from the germline gene, which may be a read error.

PCR involved 60 Vbeta and 13 Jbeta primers. Sequencing used immunoSEQ multiplex PCR; TCRdb keeps in-frame clones, though not all of them. This table has some 80,000 clones, 75% to 80% appearing once. The specimen sequenced was PBMCs. The chain uses TRBV18 and TRBJ2-5; 7 positions match TRBD1. The sequence came from a man aged 35-49 years in good health and CMV-seronegative. The CDR3 here is CASSFSRDRVTVDF. DNA for the CDR3: TGTGCCAGCTCATTTTCCCGGGACAGAGTCACGGTAGACTTC.